Presented here are 28 T cell receptor beta chains from one specimen sequenced in a study of regulatory T cells in long-lasting Graves disease. With iRepertoire HTBI primers and Arm-PCR of CDR3 regions, TCR beta libraries were built. TCRdb recomputed calls from the multiplex PCR reads with MiXCR, one row per CDR3 protein. The sample contains about 450,000 distinct CDR3 sequences, 14% of which appear only once. Time point given: newly diagnosed GD, antithyroid drugs for less than 3 months. PBMC-extracted RNA yielded the TCR library. This sample also appeared in a second study, on T cells in Graves' hyperthyroidism and ophthalmopathy.

This specimen consisted of peripheral blood mononuclear cells (PBMCs), obtained at new diagnosis, from a patient treated with antithyroid drugs. The receptors were gathered from a woman aged 45-65 years with Graves disease.

In regard to this clonotype: A far larger clone is one base from this, pointing to a likely read error. J is TRBJ2-7 and V is TRBV12-3 or TRBV12-4, with 9 bases identical to TRBD2. V lost 6 bases to trimming and J lost 7 bases; unmatched junction nucleotides: 19. CDR3 length equals 17 residues. The CDR3 sequence: CASSSPRGGGTYNEQYF. CDR3 nucleotide sequence: TGTGCCAGCAGCTCCCCCCGCGGGGGGGGAACCTACAATGAGCAGTACTTC.

This clonotype turned up a few times. With a much larger clone just one base away, this may be a read error. V gene TRBV28 combines with J gene TRBJ2-3; no reliable D call. This CDR3 spans 14 amino acids. From germline, CDR1 is MDHEN and CDR2 SYDVKM. This CDR3 is CASGLVRATDTQYF. CDR3 DNA: TGTGCCAGCGGTTTGGTCCGGGCCACAGATACGCAGTATTTT. Based on the CDR3 plus reference TRBV28 and TRBJ2-3, the full variable domain is DVKVTQSSRYLVKRTGEKVFLECVQDMDHENMFWYRQDPGLGLRLIYFSYDVKMKEKGDIPEGYSVSREKKERFSLILESASTNQTSMYLCASGLVRATDTQYFGPGTRLTVL.

There are many counts of this clonotype. The chain recombines TRBV30 with TRBJ2-1, with 8 bases fitting TRBD2. Germline-derived CDR1 and CDR2 are GTSNPN and SVGIG (reference sequence). J was trimmed by 3 bases and V by 3 bases; bases with no gene match: 16. The CDR3 runs to 18 residues. CDR3 residues: CAWRGTGGSGSFYNEQFF. CDR3 nucleotides: TGTGCCTGGAGAGGGACCGGGGGGAGCGGGAGTTTCTACAATGAGCAGTTCTTC.

The chain carries TRBV4-2 and TRBJ2-1, with TRBD2 matching over 8 bases. J gave up 2 bases and V 2 bases, and 8 bases lay outside the gene matches. The CDR3 is 17 amino acids. In germline, CDR1 is LGHNA, CDR2 YNFKEQ. The CDR3, as DNA: TGTGCCAGCAGCCAAAGAAGAGGACTAGCTACCTACAATGAGCAGTTCTTC. Amino acid sequence: CASSQRRGLATYNEQFF.

This clonotype has ten or more counts. This chain links TRBV3-1 with TRBJ1-5; 7 nucleotides align to TRBD1. Germline CDR1 reads LGHDT; CDR2 reads YNNKEL (reference sequence). Unmatched junction bases numbered 5, after V lost 6 bases and J lost 6 bases. The CDR3 sequence is 13 residues long. The CDR3 loop reads CASRQGGGQPQHF. The CDR3 bases are TGTGCCAGCAGGCAGGGGGGCGGTCAGCCCCAGCATTTT.

CDR3 bases: TGTGCCAGCAGCTCCCCCACCGACAGCTCCTACGAGCAGTACTTC. Translated, it gives CASSSPTDSSYEQYF. The rearrangement joins TRBV5-4 to TRBJ2-7, with D possibly being TRBD1 (5 bases). Trimming took off 3 bases at V and 0 bases at J, with 13 bases between the two ends. The CDR3 totals 15 residues. From germline, CDR1 is SGHNT and CDR2 YYREEE (reference sequence).

This clonotype was seen at least ten times. In nucleotides, the CDR3 is TGTGCCAGCAGTTCCTGGAACGCGAAGACCCAGTACTTC. Protein: CASSSWNAKTQYF. V is TRBV27 and J is TRBJ2-5; D remains unclear. The length of the CDR3 is 13 residues. Trimming removed 4 bases at V and 6 bases at J, with 12 bases between. In germline, CDR1 is MNHEY, CDR2 SMNVEV (reference sequence).

This clonotype was counted at least ten times. This chain connects TRBV28 to TRBJ1-1, with 7 bases fitting TRBD1. The germline V gene encodes CDR1 MDHEN and CDR2 SYDVKM. The CDR3 runs 14 residues. V dropped 2 bases and J dropped 10; count of bases not matched to a gene: 10. CDR3 in DNA: TGTGCCAGCAGTTTAAAACAGGGGTACGATCGAGCTTTCTTT. This sequence encodes CASSLKQGYDRAFF.

This clonotype occurred a few times. J is TRBJ1-3 and V is TRBV9; D might be TRBD1 (5 bases). V dropped 3 bases and J dropped 7 bases, with 17 bases sitting between them. Germline V gene lookup returns CDR1 SGDLS and CDR2 YYNGEE. This CDR3 comprises 15 residues. In DNA form, the CDR3 reads TGTGCCAGCAGCGGGGTCAGGGTTGATCGCAACACCATATATTTT. It codes for CASSGVRVDRNTIYF.

The chain couples TRBV5-8 to TRBJ2-1; TRBD2 agrees at 10 bases. The germline V gene has CDR1 SGHTS and CDR2 YDEGEE. This CDR3 is 18 amino acids long. The ends lost 5 bases at V and 0 bases at J; junction bases unmatched: 11. Here the CDR3 DNA reads TGTGCCAGCAGACCGGAGGGGGCTAGCGGGGGCTCCTACAATGAGCAGTTCTTC. Protein: CASRPEGASGGSYNEQFF.

This clonotype was counted a few times. The rearrangement joins TRBV9 to TRBJ1-2; D uncertain. Trimming took off 2 bases at V and 8 bases at J, with 13 bases between the two ends. Germline-derived CDR1 and CDR2 are SGDLS and YYNGEE. CDR3 length equals 13 residues. CDR3 protein: CASSVTLVQGYTF. The CDR3, as DNA: TGTGCCAGCAGCGTTACCTTGGTCCAAGGCTACACCTTC.

At least ten counts were recorded for this clonotype. This chain connects TRBV28 to TRBJ1-6; D might be TRBD1 (6 bases). The germline V and J ends were trimmed by 3 bases and 7 bases, with 13 bases remaining between them. The CDR3 has 15 amino acids. The germline gives CDR1 MDHEN, CDR2 SYDVKM. CDR3: CASSFGGGGNSPLHF. CDR3 sequence (DNA): TGTGCCAGCAGTTTTGGTGGGGGCGGGAATTCACCCCTCCACTTT.

This sequence joins TRBV28 and TRBJ1-5, with D hard to call. Trimming left V 2 bases short and J 4 bases short, with 12 bases between. CDR1 is MDHEN, CDR2 SYDVKM, per germline. The CDR3 totals 15 residues. In nucleotides, the CDR3 is TGTGCCAGCAGTTTACTGGGTAGTAGAAATCAGCCCCAGCATTTT. The encoded protein is CASSLLGSRNQPQHF.

This clonotype was observed many times. The rearrangement joins TRBV28 to TRBJ2-7; D gene ambiguous. The ends were cut back, 4 bases at V and 2 bases at J, with 9 bases in the middle. CDR3 length equals 13 residues. Per the germline V gene, CDR1 is MDHEN and CDR2 is SYDVKM. The chain's CDR3 is CASSSFITYEQYF. CDR3 in DNA: TGTGCCAGCAGTTCGTTCATAACCTACGAGCAGTACTTC.

At least ten counts were recorded for this clonotype. The chain employs TRBV28 and TRBJ2-1; TRBD2 agrees at 7 bases. The ends lost 1 base at V and 9 bases at J; junction bases unmatched: 6. The V gene's germline CDR1 is MDHEN and CDR2 SYDVKM. The CDR3 sequence is 14 residues long. The CDR3 loop is CASSLSVGGSEQFF. CDR3 nucleotide sequence: TGTGCCAGCAGTTTATCGGTGGGAGGGAGTGAGCAGTTCTTC. Based on the CDR3 plus reference TRBV28 and TRBJ2-1, the full variable domain is DVKVTQSSRYLVKRTGEKVFLECVQDMDHENMFWYRQDPGLGLRLIYFSYDVKMKEKGDIPEGYSVSREKKERFSLILESASTNQTSMYLCASSLSVGGSEQFFGPGTRLTVL.

In DNA, the CDR3 is TGTGCCAGTAGTATAATCCTAAGGGGAGATACGCAGTATTTT. It translates to CASSIILRGDTQYF. The V gene is TRBV19, the J gene TRBJ2-3; D might be TRBD1 (5 bases). Germline CDR1 and CDR2: LNHDA and SQIVND (reference sequence). The CDR3 sequence is 14 residues long. Trimming stripped 2 bases from V and 5 bases from J, with 11 bases between.

This clonotype was seen at least ten times. This chain uses TRBV28 with TRBJ2-2; 7 bases agree with TRBD1. The length of the CDR3 is 14 residues. CDR1 and CDR2 (germline): MDHEN, SYDVKM. V shed 3 bases and J 7 bases; nucleotides not matched to a gene: 5. Here the CDR3 reads CASSFLRDSGELFF. The CDR3 nucleotides are TGTGCCAGCAGTTTTTTGAGGGACAGCGGGGAGCTGTTTTTT.

The sample holds a few counts of this clonotype. V usage is TRBV11-2 and J usage is TRBJ2-1; D gene uncertain. The V end was cut by 0 bases, the J end by 0 bases, with 9 bases between. From germline, CDR1 is SGHAT and CDR2 FQNNGV. The CDR3 has 16 residues. The CDR3 region has the DNA TGTGCCAGCAGCTTAGATGCAGGTAACTCCTACAATGAGCAGTTCTTC. This gives the protein CASSLDAGNSYNEQFF.

This clonotype was seen at least ten times. This rearrangement joins TRBV19 to TRBJ1-1; 10 bases align to TRBD1. The CDR3 covers 16 residues. Germline loops: CDR1 LNHDA, CDR2 SQIVND (reference sequence). The ends lost 4 bases at V and 3 bases at J; junction bases unmatched: 8. For the CDR3, the DNA is TGTGCCAGTAGTACCGACGTGACAGGGGGCGACACTGAAGCTTTCTTT. It encodes CASSTDVTGGDTEAFF.

This chain joins TRBV9 and TRBJ2-3, with D tentatively TRBD2 (6 bases). Trimming took 5 bases from V and 3 from J, leaving 7 bases between them. The CDR3 runs to 12 residues. Germline CDR1 reads SGDLS; CDR2 reads YYNGEE. The DNA for the CDR3 is TGTGCCAGCAGTGGGAGGACAGATACGCAGTATTTT. This sequence encodes CASSGRTDTQYF.

This clonotype was detected ten times or more. V and J are TRBV28 and TRBJ2-3, with a weak D call TRBD1 (6 bases). V shed 5 bases and J shed 5 bases, with 14 bases lying between them. The CDR3 totals 14 residues. Germline CDR1 is MDHEN and CDR2 is SYDVKM. CDR3 bases: TGTGCCAGCAGTACATGGACAGTTGGAGATACGCAGTATTTT. Its translation: CASSTWTVGDTQYF.

This clonotype was counted many times. The CDR3 DNA reads TGTGCCAGCAGTAGTGGACAGGGGATGCGGGAAAAACTGTTTTTT. Translating it yields CASSSGQGMREKLFF. The chain has TRBV28 and TRBJ1-4, with 9 bases aligning to TRBD1. The germline CDR1 and CDR2 sequences are MDHEN and SYDVKM. The CDR3 totals 15 residues. Unmatched junction bases numbered 9, after V lost 5 bases and J lost 8 bases.

This clonotype has at least ten counts. This rearrangement joins TRBV9 to TRBJ2-5, with 9 nucleotides matching TRBD2. This CDR3 contains 14 residues. The trim removed 4 bases at V and 2 bases at J, leaving 3 bases unmatched. From germline, CDR1 is SGDLS and CDR2 YYNGEE. The CDR3 here is CASSTSGLQETQYF. The CDR3 DNA follows: TGTGCCAGCAGCACTAGCGGGTTACAAGAGACCCAGTACTTC.

The V gene is TRBV3-1, the J gene TRBJ1-6; D unclear. Germline CDR1 is LGHDT and CDR2 is YNNKEL (reference sequence). Trimming shortened V by 1 base and J by 10 bases, and 11 bases separated the two germline ends. This CDR3 is built from 14 residues. CDR3 residues: CASSQVGSESPLHF. The CDR3 DNA follows: TGTGCCAGCAGCCAAGTAGGGTCGGAGTCACCCCTCCACTTT.

The chain uses TRBV19 and TRBJ1-5; maybe TRBD1 (5 bases). This CDR3 is 16 amino acids long. From germline, CDR1 is LNHDA and CDR2 SQIVND (reference sequence). V lost 5 bases to trimming and J lost 11 bases, with 25 bases between them. CDR3 amino acids: CASSPLRPSHGGSQHF. CDR3 DNA sequence: TGTGCCAGTAGTCCCTTAAGGCCCAGCCATGGGGGGTCCCAGCATTTT. Variable domain in full (rest from reference TRBV19 and TRBJ1-5): DGGITQSPKYLFRKEGQNVTLSCEQNLNHDAMYWYRQDPGQGLRLIYYSQIVNDFQKGDIAEGYSVSREKKESFPLTVTSAQKNPTAFYLCASSPLRPSHGGSQHFGDGTRLSIL.

This clonotype appeared many times. V usage is TRBV3-1 and J usage is TRBJ2-1; the match to TRBD2 covers 11 bases. This CDR3 has 18 residues. The J segment lost 1 base and the V segment lost 4 bases, leaving 9 bases of the junction unmatched. Germline CDR1 is LGHDT and CDR2 is YNNKEL (reference sequence). CDR3 loop: CASSPRLAGRASYNEQFF. CDR3 nucleotide sequence: TGTGCCAGCAGCCCCAGACTAGCGGGGAGGGCGTCCTACAATGAGCAGTTCTTC.

This clonotype was observed at least ten times. V is TRBV2 and J is TRBJ2-7, with a weak D call TRBD2 (6 bases). CDR1 is SNHLY and CDR2 is FYNNEI in the germline V gene. This CDR3 comprises 13 residues. V gave up 4 bases and J gave up 7 bases, with 14 bases separating them. The CDR3 loop reads CASSGGGGNEQYF. The CDR3 nucleotides are TGTGCCAGCAGTGGAGGCGGAGGGAATGAGCAGTACTTC.

Comments on this clonotype: A much larger clonotype is one base distant, so this may be a read error. This chain connects TRBV28 to TRBJ2-1, with TRBD2 matching over 8 bases. Germline V gives CDR1 MDHEN, CDR2 SYDVKM. The CDR3 is 17 amino acids. CDR3 DNA sequence: TGTGCCAACAGTCCCCCCCGACTAGCGAGAGGTATGAATGAGCAGTTCTTC. It encodes CANSPPRLARGMNEQFF. The full variable domain, rest sourced from reference TRBV28 and TRBJ2-1, is DVKVTQSSRYLVKRTGEKVFLECVQDMDHENMFWYRQDPGLGLRLIYFSYDVKMKEKGDIPEGYSVSREKKERFSLILESASTNQTSMYLCANSPPRLARGMNEQFFGPGTRLTVL.